The source of this TCR beta chain is a study of blood T cell repertoires in COVID-19. Clones were read by immunoSEQ multiplex PCR, and TCRdb kept only the in-frame ones, dropping some. Of 50,000 to 80,000 clones in the sample, approximately 82% were seen once. V lost 2 bases, J lost 6 bases, and 20 bases lay in between. Germline loops: CDR1 SGHRS, CDR2 YFSETQ. CDR3 size: 16 residues. The clonotype comes from a woman aged 60-75 years with acute or convalescent COVID-19. The rearrangement uses TRBV5-1 and TRBJ1-2; perhaps TRBD1 as D (6 bases). Specimen: peripheral blood. The CDR3 DNA sequence: TGCGCCAGCAGCTTTGGTGAGGGACATAAGGACCATGGCTACACCTTC. The encoded protein is CASSFGEGHKDHGYTF.